The subject of this entry is one T cell receptor beta chain. Germline V lookup: CDR1 KGHSH, CDR2 LQKENI. The CDR3 length is 17 residues. Germline trimming cut 3 bases from V and 4 bases from J; bases unmatched to any gene: 13. TCRdb re-derived calls from the RT-PCR reads in MiXCR, one entry per CDR3 protein. The sample shows approximately 200,000 distinct CDR3 sequences, around two fifths of them seen only once. The data belong to a study of patients and donors after allogeneic stem cell transplantation. This sequence joins TRBV18 and TRBJ1-1, with 8 bases that match TRBD1. Sequenced input: blood, either unsorted or a sorted T cell fraction (not recorded which). This TCR was sampled from a human donor who was either an allogeneic HSCT recipient or a stem cell or donor lymphocyte infusion donor (not recorded which). It is not recorded whose cells these are; they may come from a transplant donor. The CDR3 region is CASSPPDTGGWFTEAFF. The CDR3 DNA sequence: TGTGCCAGCTCACCGCCTGATACAGGGGGATGGTTCACTGAAGCTTTCTTT. Looking up the rest from reference TRBV18 and TRBJ1-1 gives the full variable domain: NAGVMQNPRHLVRRRGQEARLRCSPMKGHSHVYWYRQLPEEGLKFMVYLQKENIIDESGMPKERFSAEFPKEGPSILRIQQVVRGDSAAYFCASSPPDTGGWFTEAFFGQGTRLTVV.